This TCR beta chain was obtained from a study of shared clonotypes between healthy human individuals. The germline V and J ends were trimmed by 6 bases and 2 bases, with 10 bases remaining between them. Germline loops: CDR1 MNHEY, CDR2 SVGAGI. CDR3 length: 13 amino acids. As regards this clone: Its antigen remains unknown.

Some clones are missing from TCRdb's copy, which holds only in-frame ones; the method was immunoSEQ multiplex PCR. The data show some 2.1 million clones, around 95% seen once. CD45RO negativity and positive selection for CCR7 defined naive CD8 cells, a population that excluded terminally differentiated effector memory CD45RA+ cells. Study outcomes and limitations: The study found roughly 5% of naive CD4 clonotypes shared across four donors.

The source of this sequence is a man aged 18 to 30 in good health. Some clones in this sample may be carry-over from other donors' samples. Sequencing was done on a sample of naive CD8+ T cells from PBMCs. The chain carries TRBV6-5 and TRBJ1-2; D gene ambiguous. The CDR3 nucleotides are TGTGCCAGCAGCTTATTGGAGAACTATGGCTACACCTTC. Its translation: CASSLLENYGYTF.